What follows describes a single T cell receptor beta chain. The record originates from a study of T cell responses to AZD1222 COVID-19 vaccine. The length of the CDR3 is 15 residues. CDR1 and CDR2 from the germline V gene are MNHNS and SASEGT. V lost 3 bases and J 2 bases, leaving 13 bases between the germline ends. Sequencing used immunoSEQ multiplex PCR; TCRdb keeps in-frame clones, though not all of them. The repertoire holds roughly 180,000 clones, with about 90% as singletons. The chain links TRBV6-1 to TRBJ1-1; D ambiguous. Sequencing used peripheral blood, obtained on day 0 of AZD1222 vaccination. The receptor's source is an adult in good health. The DNA for the CDR3 is TGTGCCAGCAGTGACAAGCGGAAGACTAACACTGAAGCTTTCTTT. This codes for CASSDKRKTNTEAFF.